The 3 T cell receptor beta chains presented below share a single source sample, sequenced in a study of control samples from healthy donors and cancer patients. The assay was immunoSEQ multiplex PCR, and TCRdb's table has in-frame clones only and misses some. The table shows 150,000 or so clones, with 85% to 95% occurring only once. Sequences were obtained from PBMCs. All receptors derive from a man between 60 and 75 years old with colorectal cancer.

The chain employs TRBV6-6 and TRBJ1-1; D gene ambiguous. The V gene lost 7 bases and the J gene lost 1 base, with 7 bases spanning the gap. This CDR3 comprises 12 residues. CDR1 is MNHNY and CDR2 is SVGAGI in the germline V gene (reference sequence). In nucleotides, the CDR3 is TGTGCCAGCATGGATGGGAACACTGAAGCTTTCTTT. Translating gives CASMDGNTEAFF.

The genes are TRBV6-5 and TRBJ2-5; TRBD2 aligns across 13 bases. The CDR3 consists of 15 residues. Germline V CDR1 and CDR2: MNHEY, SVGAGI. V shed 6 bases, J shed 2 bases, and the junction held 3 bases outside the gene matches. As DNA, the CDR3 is TGTGCCAGCAGGGGACTAGCGGGGATTCAAGAGACCCAGTACTTC. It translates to CASRGLAGIQETQYF.

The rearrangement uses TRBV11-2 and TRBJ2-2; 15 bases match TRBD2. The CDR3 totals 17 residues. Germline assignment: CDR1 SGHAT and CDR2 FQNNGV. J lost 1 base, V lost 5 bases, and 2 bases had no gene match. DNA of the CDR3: TGTGCCAGCAGCCCGGGACTAGCGGGGGGGAACACCGGGGAGCTGTTTTTT. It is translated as CASSPGLAGGNTGELFF.